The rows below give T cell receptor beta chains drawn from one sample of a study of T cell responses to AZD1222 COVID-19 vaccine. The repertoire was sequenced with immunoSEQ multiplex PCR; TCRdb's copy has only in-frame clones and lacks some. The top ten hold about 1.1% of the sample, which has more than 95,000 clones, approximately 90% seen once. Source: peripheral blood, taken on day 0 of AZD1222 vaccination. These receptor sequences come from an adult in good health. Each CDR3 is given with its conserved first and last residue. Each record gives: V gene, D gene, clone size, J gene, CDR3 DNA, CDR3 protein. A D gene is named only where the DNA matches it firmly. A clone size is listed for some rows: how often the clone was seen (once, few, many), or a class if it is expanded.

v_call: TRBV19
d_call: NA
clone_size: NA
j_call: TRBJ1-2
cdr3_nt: TGTGCCAGTAGTAGATCGGACAGATCATATGGCTACACCTTC
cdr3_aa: CASSRSDRSYGYTF

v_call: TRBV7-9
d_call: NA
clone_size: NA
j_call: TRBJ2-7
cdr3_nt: TGTGCCAGCAGCTTAGGTTATAGCGGTGGTTACGAGCAGTACTTC
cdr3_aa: CASSLGYSGGYEQYF

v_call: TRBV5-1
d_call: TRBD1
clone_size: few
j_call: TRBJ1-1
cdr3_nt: TGCGCCAGCAGGGAGCCGCAGGGGGCGTACACTGAAGCTTTCTTT
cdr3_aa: CASREPQGAYTEAFF

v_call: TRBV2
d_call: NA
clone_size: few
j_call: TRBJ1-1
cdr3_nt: TGTGCCAGCACCGCAGGGGCGGGCACTGAAGCTTTCTTT
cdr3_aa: CASTAGAGTEAFF

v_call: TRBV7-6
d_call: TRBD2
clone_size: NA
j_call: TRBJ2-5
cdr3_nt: TGTGCCAGCAGCCCTAGGACTAGCGGGAGTGCAGAGACCCAGTACTTC
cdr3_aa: CASSPRTSGSAETQYF

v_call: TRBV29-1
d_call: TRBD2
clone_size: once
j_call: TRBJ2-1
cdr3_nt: TGCAGCGTTGATGCTACCCCGGGAGGCTACAATGAGCAGTTCTTC
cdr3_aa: CSVDATPGGYNEQFF

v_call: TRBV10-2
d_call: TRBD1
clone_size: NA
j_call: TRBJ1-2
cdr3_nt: TGCGCCAGCAGTGATGTCGGGACAGGGTTCGGGGGTGGCTACACCTTC
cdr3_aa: CASSDVGTGFGGGYTF

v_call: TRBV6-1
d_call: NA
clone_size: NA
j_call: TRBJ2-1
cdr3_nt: TGTGCCAGCAGTGAAGCGCTAGGCCTGACTTCCTACAATGAGCAGTTCTTC
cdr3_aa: CASSEALGLTSYNEQFF

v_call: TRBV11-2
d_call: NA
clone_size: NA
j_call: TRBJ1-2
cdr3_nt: TGTGCCAGCAGCTTAGGGGGGCGGTATGGCTACACCTTC
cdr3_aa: CASSLGGRYGYTF

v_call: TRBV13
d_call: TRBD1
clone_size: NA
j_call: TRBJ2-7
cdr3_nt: TGTGCCAGCAGCAGCGGGACAGGGGTCTATGACGAGCAGTACTTC
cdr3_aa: CASSSGTGVYDEQYF

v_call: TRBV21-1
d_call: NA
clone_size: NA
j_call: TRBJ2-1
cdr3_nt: TGTGCCAGCAGCAAACACATACCGGGGCGGTCCCCCTACAATGAGCAGTTCTTC
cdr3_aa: CASSKHIPGRSPYNEQFF

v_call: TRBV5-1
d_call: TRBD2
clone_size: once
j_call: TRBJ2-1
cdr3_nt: TGCGCCAGCAGCTTAGGACTAGCGGGAGTATCCTACAATGAGCAGTTCTTC
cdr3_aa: CASSLGLAGVSYNEQFF

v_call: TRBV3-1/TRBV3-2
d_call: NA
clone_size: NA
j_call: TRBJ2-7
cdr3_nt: TGTGCCACTAACAGGGACTCCTACGAGCAGTACTTC
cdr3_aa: CATNRDSYEQYF

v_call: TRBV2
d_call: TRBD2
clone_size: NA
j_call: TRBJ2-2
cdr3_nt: TGTGCCAGCAAGAGCGGGAGGAACACCGGGGAGCTGTTTTTT
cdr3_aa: CASKSGRNTGELFF

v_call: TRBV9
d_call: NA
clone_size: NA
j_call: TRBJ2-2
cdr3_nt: TGTGCCAGCAGCGTAGGTCTGGCCTCAGCCGGGGAGCTGTTTTTT
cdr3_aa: CASSVGLASAGELFF

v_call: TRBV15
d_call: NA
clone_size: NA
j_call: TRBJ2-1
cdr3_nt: TGTGCCACCAGCAGAGCCTTTCGAGGGGGAGTAAGGAGCGAGGATGAGCAGTTCTTC
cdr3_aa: CATSRAFRGGVRSEDEQFF

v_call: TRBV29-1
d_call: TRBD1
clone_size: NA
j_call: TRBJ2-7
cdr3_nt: TGCAGCGTTGAAGTCCCACAGGGGGCCTACGAGCAGTACTTC
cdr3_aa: CSVEVPQGAYEQYF

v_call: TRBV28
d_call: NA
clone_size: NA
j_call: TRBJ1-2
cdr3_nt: TGTGCCAGCAGTTTCTTGGGGGCGACCGCTGGCTACACCTTC
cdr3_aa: CASSFLGATAGYTF

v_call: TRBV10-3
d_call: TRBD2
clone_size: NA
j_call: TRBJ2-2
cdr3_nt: TGTGCCATCAGAGGGACTAGCGGGAGTACGAACACCGGGGAGCTGTTTTTT
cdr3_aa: CAIRGTSGSTNTGELFF

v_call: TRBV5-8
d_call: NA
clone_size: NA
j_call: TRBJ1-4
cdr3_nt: TGTGCCAGCAGCCGGGACGGCGAAAAACTGTTTTTT
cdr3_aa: CASSRDGEKLFF

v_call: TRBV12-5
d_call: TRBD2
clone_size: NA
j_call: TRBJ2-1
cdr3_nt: TGTGCTAGTGGTTTGGTAGGTCTAGCGGGTTACAATGAGCAGTTCTTC
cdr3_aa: CASGLVGLAGYNEQFF

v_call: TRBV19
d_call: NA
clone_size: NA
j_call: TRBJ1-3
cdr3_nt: TGTGCCAGTAGTTTAGTTCCGGGTGCCATATATTTT
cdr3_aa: CASSLVPGAIYF

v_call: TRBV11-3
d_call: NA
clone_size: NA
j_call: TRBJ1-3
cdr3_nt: TGTGCCAGCAGCTCAACCGGGCCTACGGGTGGAAACACCATATATTTT
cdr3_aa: CASSSTGPTGGNTIYF

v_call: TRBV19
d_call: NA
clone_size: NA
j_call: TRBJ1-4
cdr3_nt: TGTGCCAGTAGTGAAACAGGGAACACCGATCTACTGTTTTTT
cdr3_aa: CASSETGNTDLLFF

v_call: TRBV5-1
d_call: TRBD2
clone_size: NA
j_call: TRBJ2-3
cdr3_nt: TGCGCCAGCAGCTTAGCGGGAGTCACAGATACGCAGTATTTT
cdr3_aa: CASSLAGVTDTQYF

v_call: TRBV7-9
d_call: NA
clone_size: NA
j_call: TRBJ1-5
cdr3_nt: TGTGCCAGCAGCTCATTTGGGGTCACTCAGCCCCAGCATTTT
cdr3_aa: CASSSFGVTQPQHF

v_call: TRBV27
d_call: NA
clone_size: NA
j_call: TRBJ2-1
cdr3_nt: TGTGCCAGCAGTCAGATGTCAGGGGCGAATGAGCAGTTCTTC
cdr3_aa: CASSQMSGANEQFF

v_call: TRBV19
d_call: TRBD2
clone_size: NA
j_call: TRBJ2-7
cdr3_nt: TGTGCCAGTAGTTTGGGGCTAGCGGGTTCCCCCTACGAGCAGTACTTC
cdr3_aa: CASSLGLAGSPYEQYF

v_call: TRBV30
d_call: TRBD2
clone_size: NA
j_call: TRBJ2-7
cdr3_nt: TGTGCCTGGAACCGCGGGGGGACCTACGAGCAGTACTTC
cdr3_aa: CAWNRGGTYEQYF

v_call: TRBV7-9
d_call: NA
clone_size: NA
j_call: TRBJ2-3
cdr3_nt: TGTGCCAGCAGCTTAGGGGCAGATACGCAGTATTTT
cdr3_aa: CASSLGADTQYF

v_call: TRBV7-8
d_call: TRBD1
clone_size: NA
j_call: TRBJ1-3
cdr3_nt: TGTGCCAGCAGCCCGACAGGGTACAGAAACACCATATATTTT
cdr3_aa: CASSPTGYRNTIYF

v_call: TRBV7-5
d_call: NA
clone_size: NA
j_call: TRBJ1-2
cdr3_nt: TGTGCCAGAAGCTTAGGAACATGCGGCGGCAGACTGTACCGATCGAGATATGGCTACACCTTC
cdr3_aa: CARSLGTCGGRLYRSRYGYTF

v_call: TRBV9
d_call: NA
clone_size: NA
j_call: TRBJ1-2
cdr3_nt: TGTGCCAGCAGCGTAGAGGGTAGATACTACACCTTC
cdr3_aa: CASSVEGRYYTF

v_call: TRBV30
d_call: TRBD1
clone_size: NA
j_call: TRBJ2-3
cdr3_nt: TGTGCCTGGTCCGCGGACAGGGCGGTACCAGATACGCAGTATTTT
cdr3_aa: CAWSADRAVPDTQYF

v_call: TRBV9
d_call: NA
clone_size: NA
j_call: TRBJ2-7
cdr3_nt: TGTGCCAGCAGCGCGACACCGTCCGCCTCCTACGAGCAGTACTTC
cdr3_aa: CASSATPSASYEQYF

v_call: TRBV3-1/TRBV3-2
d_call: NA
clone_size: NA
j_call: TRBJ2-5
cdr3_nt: TGTGCCAGCAGCCAACTGGGAGCTCAAGAGACCCAGTACTTC
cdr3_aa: CASSQLGAQETQYF

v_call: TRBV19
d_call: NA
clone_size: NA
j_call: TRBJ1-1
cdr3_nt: TGTGCCAGTAGTTCTCGAGAAATTAAGGAAGCTTTCTTT
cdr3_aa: CASSSREIKEAFF

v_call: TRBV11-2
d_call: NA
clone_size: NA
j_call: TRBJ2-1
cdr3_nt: TGTGCCAGCAGCGGTTCGGGGGCTTTAGACTACAATGAGCAGTTCTTC
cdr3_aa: CASSGSGALDYNEQFF

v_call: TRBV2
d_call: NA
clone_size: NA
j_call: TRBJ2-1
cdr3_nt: TGTGCCAGCAGTCTGGGTTACAATGAGCAGTTCTTC
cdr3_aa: CASSLGYNEQFF

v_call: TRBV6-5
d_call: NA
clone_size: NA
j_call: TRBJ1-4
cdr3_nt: TGTGCCAGCAGTTACTCTCCGGGTGAAAAACTGTTTTTT
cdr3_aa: CASSYSPGEKLFF

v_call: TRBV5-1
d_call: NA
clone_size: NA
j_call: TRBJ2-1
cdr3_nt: TGCGCCAGCAGCTGGGCCGGAGGGGGCAATGAGCAGTTCTTC
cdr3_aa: CASSWAGGGNEQFF